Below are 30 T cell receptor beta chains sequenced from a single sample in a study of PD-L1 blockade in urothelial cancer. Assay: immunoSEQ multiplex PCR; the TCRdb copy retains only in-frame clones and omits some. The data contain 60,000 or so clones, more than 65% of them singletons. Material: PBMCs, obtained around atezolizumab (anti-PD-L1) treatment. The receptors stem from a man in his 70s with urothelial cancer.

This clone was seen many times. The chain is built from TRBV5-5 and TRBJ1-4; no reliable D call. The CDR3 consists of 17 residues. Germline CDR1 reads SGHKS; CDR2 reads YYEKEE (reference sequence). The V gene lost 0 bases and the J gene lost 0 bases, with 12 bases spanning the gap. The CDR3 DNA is TGTGCCAGCAGCTTGGATTGGTCAGTTGCAACTAATGAAAAACTGTTTTTT. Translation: CASSLDWSVATNEKLFF.

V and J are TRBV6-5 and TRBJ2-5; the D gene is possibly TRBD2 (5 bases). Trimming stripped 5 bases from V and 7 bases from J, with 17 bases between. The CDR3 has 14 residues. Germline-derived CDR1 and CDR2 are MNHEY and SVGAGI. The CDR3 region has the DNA TGTGCCAGCAGTGGACGTAACGGGGTTGGGACCCAGTACTTC. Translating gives CASSGRNGVGTQYF.

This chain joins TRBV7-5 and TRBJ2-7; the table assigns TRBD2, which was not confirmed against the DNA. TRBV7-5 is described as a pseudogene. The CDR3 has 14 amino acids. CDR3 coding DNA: TGTGCCAGAAGCCCGCAAAACCTATCCTACGAGCAGTACTTC. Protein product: CARSPQNLSYEQYF.

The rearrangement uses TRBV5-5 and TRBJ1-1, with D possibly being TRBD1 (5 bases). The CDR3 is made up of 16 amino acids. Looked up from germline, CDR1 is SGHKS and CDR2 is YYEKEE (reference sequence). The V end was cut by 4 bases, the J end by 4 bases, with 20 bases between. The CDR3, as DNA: TGTGCCAGCAGCCGCCTTCTAAATAGGGGTGGCACTGAAGCTTTCTTT. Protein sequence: CASSRLLNRGGTEAFF.

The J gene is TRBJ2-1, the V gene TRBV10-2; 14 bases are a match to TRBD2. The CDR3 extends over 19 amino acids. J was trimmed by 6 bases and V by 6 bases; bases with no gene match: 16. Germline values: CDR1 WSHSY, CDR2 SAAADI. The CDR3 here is CASRRTGMTSGRVANEQFF. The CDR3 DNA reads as TGCGCCAGCAGGAGGACAGGGATGACTAGCGGGAGGGTTGCCAATGAGCAGTTCTTC.

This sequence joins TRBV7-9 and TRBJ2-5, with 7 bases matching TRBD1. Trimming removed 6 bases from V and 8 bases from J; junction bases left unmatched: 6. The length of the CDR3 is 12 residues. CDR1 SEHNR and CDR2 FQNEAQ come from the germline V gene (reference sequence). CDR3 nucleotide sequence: TGTGCCAGCAGTTGGGACAGTGATACCCAGTACTTC. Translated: CASSWDSDTQYF.

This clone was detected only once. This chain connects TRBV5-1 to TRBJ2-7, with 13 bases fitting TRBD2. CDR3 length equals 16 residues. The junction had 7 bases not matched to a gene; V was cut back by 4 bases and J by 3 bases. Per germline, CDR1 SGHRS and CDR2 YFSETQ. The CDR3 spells CASSPLGLAGIYEQYF. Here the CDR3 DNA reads TGCGCCAGCAGCCCCCTGGGACTAGCGGGAATCTACGAGCAGTACTTC.

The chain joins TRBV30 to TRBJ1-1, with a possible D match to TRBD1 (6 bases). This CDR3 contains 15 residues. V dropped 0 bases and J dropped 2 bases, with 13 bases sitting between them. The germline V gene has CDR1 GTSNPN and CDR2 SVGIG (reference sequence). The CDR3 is CAWSVAGDLNTEAFF. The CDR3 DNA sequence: TGTGCCTGGAGTGTGGCAGGGGACCTTAACACTGAAGCTTTCTTT.

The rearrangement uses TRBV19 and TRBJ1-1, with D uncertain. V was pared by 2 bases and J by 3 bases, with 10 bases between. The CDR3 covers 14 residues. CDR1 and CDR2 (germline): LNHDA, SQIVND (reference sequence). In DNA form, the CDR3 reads TGTGCCAGTAGTATACAGGTCAGAGACACTGAAGCTTTCTTT. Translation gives CASSIQVRDTEAFF.

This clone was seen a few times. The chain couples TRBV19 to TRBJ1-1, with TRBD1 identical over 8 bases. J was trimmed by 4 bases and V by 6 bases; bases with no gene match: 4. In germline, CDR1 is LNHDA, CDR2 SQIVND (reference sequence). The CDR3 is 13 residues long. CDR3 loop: CASRVRGPTEAFF. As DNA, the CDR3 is TGTGCCAGTAGGGTCAGGGGGCCCACTGAAGCTTTCTTT.

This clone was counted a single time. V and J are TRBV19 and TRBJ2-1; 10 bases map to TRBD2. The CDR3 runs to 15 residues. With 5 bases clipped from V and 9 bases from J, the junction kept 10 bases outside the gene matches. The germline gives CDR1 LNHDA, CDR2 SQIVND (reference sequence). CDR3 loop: CASSPTSGISVEQFF. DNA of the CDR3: TGTGCCAGTAGTCCAACTAGCGGGATTAGCGTTGAGCAGTTCTTC.

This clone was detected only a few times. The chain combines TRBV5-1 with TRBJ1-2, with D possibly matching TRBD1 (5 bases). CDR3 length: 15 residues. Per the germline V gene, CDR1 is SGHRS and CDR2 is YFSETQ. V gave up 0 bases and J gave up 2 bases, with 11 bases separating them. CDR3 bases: TGCGCCAGCAGCTTGGCCTGGGGCCAGAACTATGGCTACACCTTC. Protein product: CASSLAWGQNYGYTF.

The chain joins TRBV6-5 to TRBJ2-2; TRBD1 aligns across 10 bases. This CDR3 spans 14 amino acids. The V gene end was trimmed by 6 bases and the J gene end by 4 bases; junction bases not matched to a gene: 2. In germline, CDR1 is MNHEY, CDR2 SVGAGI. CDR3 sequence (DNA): TGTGCCAGCAGCTGGGACAGGGGCACCGGGGAGCTGTTTTTT. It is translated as CASSWDRGTGELFF.

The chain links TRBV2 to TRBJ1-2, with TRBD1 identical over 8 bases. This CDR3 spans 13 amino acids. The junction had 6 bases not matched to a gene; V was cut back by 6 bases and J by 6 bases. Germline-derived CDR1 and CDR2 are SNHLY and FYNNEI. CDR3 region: CASRQQTGDGYTF. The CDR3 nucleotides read TGTGCCAGCAGGCAACAGACAGGGGATGGCTACACCTTC.

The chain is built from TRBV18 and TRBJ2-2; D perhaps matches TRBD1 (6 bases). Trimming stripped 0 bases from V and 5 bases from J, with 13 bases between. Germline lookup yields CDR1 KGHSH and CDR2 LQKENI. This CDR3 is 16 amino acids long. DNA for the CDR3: TGTGCCAGCTCACCACCGTGGCAGGGGCGGACCGGGGAGCTGTTTTTT. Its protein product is CASSPPWQGRTGELFF. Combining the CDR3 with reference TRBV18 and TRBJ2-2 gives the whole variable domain NAGVMQNPRHLVRRRGQEARLRCSPMKGHSHVYWYRQLPEEGLKFMVYLQKENIIDESGMPKERFSAEFPKEGPSILRIQQVVRGDSAAYFCASSPPWQGRTGELFFGEGSRLTVL.

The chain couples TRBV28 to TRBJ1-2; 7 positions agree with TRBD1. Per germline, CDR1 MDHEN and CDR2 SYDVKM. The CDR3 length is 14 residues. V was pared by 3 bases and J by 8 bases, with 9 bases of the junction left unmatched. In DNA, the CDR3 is TGTGCCAGCAGTTTGGGGGGACAGTTTGAAGGCTACACCTTC. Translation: CASSLGGQFEGYTF.

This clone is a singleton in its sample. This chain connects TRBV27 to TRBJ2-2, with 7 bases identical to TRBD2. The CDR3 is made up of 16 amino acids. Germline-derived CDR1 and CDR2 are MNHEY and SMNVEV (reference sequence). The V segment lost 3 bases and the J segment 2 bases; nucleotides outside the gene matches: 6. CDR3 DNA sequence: TGTGCCAGCAGTTTCTCTAGCGGATCTAACACCGGGGAGCTGTTTTTT. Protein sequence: CASSFSSGSNTGELFF.

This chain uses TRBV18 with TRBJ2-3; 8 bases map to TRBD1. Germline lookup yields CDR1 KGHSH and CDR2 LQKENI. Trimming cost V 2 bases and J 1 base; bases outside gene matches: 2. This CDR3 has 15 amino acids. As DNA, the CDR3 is TGTGCCAGCTCACCATTGGGACAGGGCACAGATACGCAGTATTTT. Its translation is CASSPLGQGTDTQYF.

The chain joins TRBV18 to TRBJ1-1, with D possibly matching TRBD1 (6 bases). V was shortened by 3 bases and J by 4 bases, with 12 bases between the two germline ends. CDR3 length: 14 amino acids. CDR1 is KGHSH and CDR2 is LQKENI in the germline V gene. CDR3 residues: CASSPGAGATEAFF. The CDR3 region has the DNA TGTGCCAGCTCACCGGGGGCAGGGGCCACTGAAGCTTTCTTT.

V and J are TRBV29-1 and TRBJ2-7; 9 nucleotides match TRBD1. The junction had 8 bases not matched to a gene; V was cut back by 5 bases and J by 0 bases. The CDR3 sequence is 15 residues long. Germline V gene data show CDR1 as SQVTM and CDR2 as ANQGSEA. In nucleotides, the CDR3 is TGCAGCGTTTCCTTGGGACAGGGCTTCTCCTACGAGCAGTACTTC. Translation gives CSVSLGQGFSYEQYF.

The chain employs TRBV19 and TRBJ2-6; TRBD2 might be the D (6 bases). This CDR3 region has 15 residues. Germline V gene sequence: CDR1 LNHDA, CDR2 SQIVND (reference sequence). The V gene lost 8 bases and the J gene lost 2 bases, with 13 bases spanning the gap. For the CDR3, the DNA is TGTGCCAGTGGCCCGGGGGATCCTGGGGCCAACGTCCTGACTTTC. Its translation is CASGPGDPGANVLTF.

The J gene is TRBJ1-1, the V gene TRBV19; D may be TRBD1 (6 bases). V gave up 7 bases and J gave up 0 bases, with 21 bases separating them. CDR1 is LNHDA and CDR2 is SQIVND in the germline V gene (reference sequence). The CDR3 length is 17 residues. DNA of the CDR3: TGTGCCAGTACCCGAGGGGGTGGCAGGCAGATGAACACTGAAGCTTTCTTT. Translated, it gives CASTRGGGRQMNTEAFF.

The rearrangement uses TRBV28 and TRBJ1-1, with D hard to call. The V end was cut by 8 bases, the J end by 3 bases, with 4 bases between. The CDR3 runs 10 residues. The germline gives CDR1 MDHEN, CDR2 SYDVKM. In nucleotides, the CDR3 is TGTGCCAGCCGGGACACTGAAGCTTTCTTT. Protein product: CASRDTEAFF.

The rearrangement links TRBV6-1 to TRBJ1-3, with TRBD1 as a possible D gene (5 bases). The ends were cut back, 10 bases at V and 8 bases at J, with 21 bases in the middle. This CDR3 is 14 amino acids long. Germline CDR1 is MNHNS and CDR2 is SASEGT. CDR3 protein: CATQGGTGGDTIYF. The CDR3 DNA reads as TGTGCCACCCAGGGCGGAACAGGCGGGGACACCATATATTTT.

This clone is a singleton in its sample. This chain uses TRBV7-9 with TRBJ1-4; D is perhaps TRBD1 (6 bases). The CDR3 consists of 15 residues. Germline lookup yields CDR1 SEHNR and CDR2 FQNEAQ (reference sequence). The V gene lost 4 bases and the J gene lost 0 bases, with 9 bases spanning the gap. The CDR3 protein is CASSSDRPTNEKLFF. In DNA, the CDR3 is TGTGCCAGCAGCTCCGACAGGCCAACTAATGAAAAACTGTTTTTT.

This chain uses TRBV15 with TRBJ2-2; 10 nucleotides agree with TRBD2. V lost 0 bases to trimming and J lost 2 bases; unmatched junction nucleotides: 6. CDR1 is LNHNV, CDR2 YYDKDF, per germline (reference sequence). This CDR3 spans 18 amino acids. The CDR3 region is CATSRDRGLADNTGELFF. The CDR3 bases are TGTGCCACCAGCAGAGATCGCGGACTAGCGGATAACACCGGGGAGCTGTTTTTT.

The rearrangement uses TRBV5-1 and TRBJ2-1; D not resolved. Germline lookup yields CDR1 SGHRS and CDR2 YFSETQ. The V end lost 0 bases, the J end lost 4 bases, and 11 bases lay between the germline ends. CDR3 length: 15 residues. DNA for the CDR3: TGCGCCAGCAGCTTGGTGGCAGTTTTATACAATGAGCAGTTCTTC. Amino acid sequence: CASSLVAVLYNEQFF.

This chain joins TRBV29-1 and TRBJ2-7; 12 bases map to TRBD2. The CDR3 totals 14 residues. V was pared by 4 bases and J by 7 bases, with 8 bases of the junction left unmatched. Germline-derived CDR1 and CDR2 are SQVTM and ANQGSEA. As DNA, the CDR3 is TGCAGCGTTGTCCTAGCGGGAGGGCCGGGGGAGCAGTACTTC. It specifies CSVVLAGGPGEQYF.

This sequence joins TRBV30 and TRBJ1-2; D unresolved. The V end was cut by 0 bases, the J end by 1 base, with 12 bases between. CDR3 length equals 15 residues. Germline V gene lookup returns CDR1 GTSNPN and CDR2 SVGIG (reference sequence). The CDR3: CAWSVQPQSNYGYTF. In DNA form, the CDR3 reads TGTGCCTGGAGTGTACAGCCCCAGAGTAACTATGGCTACACCTTC. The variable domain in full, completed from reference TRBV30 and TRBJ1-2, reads SQTIHQWPATLVQPVGSPLSLECTVEGTSNPNLYWYRQAAGRGLQLLFYSVGIGQISSEVPQNLSASRPQDRQFILSSKKLLLSDSGFYLCAWSVQPQSNYGYTFGSGTRLTVV.

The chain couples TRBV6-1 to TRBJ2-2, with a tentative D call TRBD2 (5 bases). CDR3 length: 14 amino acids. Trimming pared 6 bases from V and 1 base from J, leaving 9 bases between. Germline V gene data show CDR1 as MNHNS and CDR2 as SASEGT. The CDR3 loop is CASRRALNTGELFF. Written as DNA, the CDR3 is TGTGCCAGCAGGCGGGCTTTGAACACCGGGGAGCTGTTTTTT.